A selection of T cell receptor beta chains follows, all from one sample in a study of T-cell memory formation after mild COVID-19. TCRdb reprocessed the 5' RACE reads via MiXCR and lists one record per CDR3 protein. Among fewer than 650,000 distinct CDR3 sequences listed, roughly 17% were seen once. The sample was PBMCs or a T cell subset sorted from them (not recorded which). Receptors originate from an adult woman who had mild COVID-19 (a few samples of this study predate the infection). Cell type and time point are not known. The conserved cysteine and the conserved F or W are not part of the CDR3 here. Clone size appears in some rows only: once, few, many, or a class for an expanded clone.

TRBV6-2/TRBV6-3,NA,TRBJ2-7,ATQFAREQY
TRBV3-1,many,TRBJ2-3,ASSQVRDTQY
TRBV12-3/TRBV12-4,many,TRBJ2-5,ASSYVPGIGETQY
TRBV4-1,few,TRBJ1-2,ASSQDSLWGNKGYT
TRBV5-1,few,TRBJ1-2,ASSLGEGRSYGYT
TRBV5-1,NA,TRBJ2-1,ASSSGLAGSIEQF
TRBV7-2,NA,TRBJ1-2,ASSSAETLHYGYT
TRBV7-9,NA,TRBJ2-1,ASSLPPAGGGEQF
TRBV12-3/TRBV12-4,few,TRBJ1-2,ASSSGLASGYT
TRBV5-6,few,TRBJ1-2,ASSLLDRGRFWYGYT
TRBV7-3,few,TRBJ2-7,ASSPTTGGSLSEQY
TRBV4-3,few,TRBJ2-1,ASSQDFGRASGNEQF
TRBV5-1,few,TRBJ2-3,ASSLGSGGLTDTQY
TRBV4-1,NA,TRBJ2-2,ASSQVSRGGNTGELF
TRBV5-5,many,TRBJ2-7,ASSLSAGQAYEQY
TRBV7-9,NA,TRBJ2-7,ASSIDGANEQY
TRBV12-3/TRBV12-4,few,TRBJ1-1,ASSLPGGPEAF
TRBV29-1,NA,TRBJ1-5,SAREGTQPQH
TRBV7-2,NA,TRBJ1-1,ASSVPQGIDTEAF
TRBV20-1,NA,TRBJ2-7,SARSDRAGATGSYEQY
TRBV7-9,many,TRBJ2-5,ASSLGAETQY
TRBV6-2/TRBV6-3,few,TRBJ2-7,ASSRTARGTGEQY
TRBV12-3/TRBV12-4,NA,TRBJ1-2,ASRGAPVYGYT
TRBV11-2,NA,TRBJ2-5,ASKLGAQETQY
TRBV4-3,NA,TRBJ2-1,ASSQRASGRDDEQF
TRBV19,NA,TRBJ1-5,ASSIQGVQPQH
TRBV29-1,NA,TRBJ1-2,SVGESSYGYT
TRBV6-5,few,TRBJ2-3,ASSNPPGRGQRTSTDTQY
TRBV6-6,NA,TRBJ2-1,ASRGVLRDRTPYNEQF
TRBV7-7,NA,TRBJ2-5,ASSSLTGPQETQY
TRBV30,NA,TRBJ1-1,AWSDFYRAAEAF
TRBV7-3,NA,TRBJ2-1,ASSLPRESGGRDPYNEQF
TRBV12-3/TRBV12-4,NA,TRBJ2-1,ASSFEYNEQF
TRBV4-2,NA,TRBJ1-3,ASSQGSSGNTIY
TRBV7-6,NA,TRBJ1-2,ASSLASTGNYGYT
TRBV5-4,NA,TRBJ2-7,ASSLAGAGDEQY
TRBV14,NA,TRBJ2-1,ASSQGRQTPYNEQF
TRBV6-2/TRBV6-3,NA,TRBJ2-5,ASRPSGGQETQY
TRBV9,NA,TRBJ1-6,ASSADRDNSPLH
TRBV4-1,once,TRBJ2-7,DSSQAVAGYEQY
TRBV6-1,NA,TRBJ2-7,ASSEDPVAAEQY
TRBV4-2,few,TRBJ2-5,ASSQDGIAGVGETQY
TRBV12-3/TRBV12-4,NA,TRBJ2-4,ASSTGLTAKNIQY